One sample yielded the 30 T cell receptor beta chains listed below, sequenced in a study of cytomegalovirus exposure and HLA in healthy donors. PCR primers comprised 60 Vbeta and 13 Jbeta primers. Data came from immunoSEQ multiplex PCR; TCRdb stores just in-frame clones and leaves some out. This sample has some 110,000 clones; about two thirds occur once, and the top ten carry less than 5%. Sequencing was performed on PBMCs. These receptors were collected from a man aged 55 to 70 in good health and CMV-seropositive.

The sample holds a few counts of this clone. The chain recombines TRBV28 with TRBJ1-3, with unresolved D. Germline V gives CDR1 MDHEN, CDR2 SYDVKM. V lost 8 bases, J lost 0 bases, and 14 bases lay in between. CDR3 size: 15 residues. The CDR3 here is CASSPGGHSGNTIYF. CDR3 nucleotide sequence: TGTGCCAGCTCGCCGGGAGGGCACTCTGGAAACACCATATATTTT.

The chain joins TRBV6-5 to TRBJ2-1; 9 nucleotides line up with TRBD2. Trimming cost V 4 bases and J 13 bases; bases outside gene matches: 11. CDR1 and CDR2 (germline): MNHEY, SVGAGI. The CDR3 is made up of 14 amino acids. The CDR3 DNA follows: TGTGCCAGCAGTTCACAGGGTAGCGGGAGAACACAGTTCTTC. It specifies CASSSQGSGRTQFF.

V gene TRBV4-1 combines with J gene TRBJ2-7, with D possibly being TRBD2 (6 bases). CDR1 is MGHRA, CDR2 YSYEKL, per germline. Between the trimmed V and J ends, which lost 0 bases and 5 bases, there was a span of 17 bases. There are 16 residues in the CDR3. The CDR3 DNA sequence: TGCGCCAGCAGCCAAGATGGACTGGGGGGTCGGGACGAGCAGTACTTC. Translating gives CASSQDGLGGRDEQYF.

V is TRBV5-4 and J is TRBJ2-3; 11 bases align to TRBD2. This CDR3 is built from 17 residues. The germline V gene encodes CDR1 SGHNT and CDR2 YYREEE (reference sequence). Trimming removed 0 bases from V and 2 bases from J; junction bases left unmatched: 5. The CDR3 sequence: CASSLDASGGSTDTQYF. The CDR3, as DNA: TGTGCCAGCAGCTTGGATGCTAGCGGGGGGTCCACAGATACGCAGTATTTT.

The chain links TRBV19 to TRBJ1-5; 8 bases are shared with TRBD1. Trimming at V came to 9 bases and at J to 4 bases, leaving 5 bases not matched to a gene. Germline CDR1 reads LNHDA; CDR2 reads SQIVND (reference sequence). This CDR3 spans 13 amino acids. CDR3 nucleotide sequence: TGTGCCAGCGCCGGGACAGGTAATCAGCCCCAGCATTTT. Translating gives CASAGTGNQPQHF. The whole variable domain, filled in from reference TRBV19 and TRBJ1-5, reads DGGITQSPKYLFRKEGQNVTLSCEQNLNHDAMYWYRQDPGQGLRLIYYSQIVNDFQKGDIAEGYSVSREKKESFPLTVTSAQKNPTAFYLCASAGTGNQPQHFGDGTRLSIL.

This clone was counted only a few times. The chain combines TRBV30 with TRBJ1-5, with 7 nucleotides matching TRBD1. The germline gives CDR1 GTSNPN, CDR2 SVGIG (reference sequence). The CDR3 is 14 residues long. Trimming took 3 bases from V and 1 from J; bases not matched to a gene: 3. The CDR3 bases are TGTGCCTGGAGCGCAGGGGGGAGCAATCAGCCCCAGCATTTT. Its translation: CAWSAGGSNQPQHF. The entire variable domain, with the rest obtained from reference TRBV30 and TRBJ1-5, is as follows: SQTIHQWPATLVQPVGSPLSLECTVEGTSNPNLYWYRQAAGRGLQLLFYSVGIGQISSEVPQNLSASRPQDRQFILSSKKLLLSDSGFYLCAWSAGGSNQPQHFGDGTRLSIL.

The CDR3 sequence is CAIGGASYEQYF. CDR3 nucleotides: TGTGCCATCGGGGGGGCCTCCTACGAGCAGTACTTC. This chain uses TRBV10-3 with TRBJ2-7, with D possibly TRBD2 on 7 matching bases. V was cut by 8 bases and J by 0 bases, with 8 bases left in between. Germline V gene data show CDR1 as ENHRY and CDR2 as SYGVKD. The CDR3 extends over 12 amino acids.

Only a few counts were recorded for this clone. The chain couples TRBV9 to TRBJ1-6; D gene unclear. The germline V gene has CDR1 SGDLS and CDR2 YYNGEE. This CDR3 contains 17 residues. V lost 3 bases, J lost 5 bases, and 18 bases lay in between. In nucleotides, the CDR3 is TGTGCCAGCAGCGGGGCCTTCGCGGGCCGGGATAATTCACCCCTCCACTTT. Its protein product is CASSGAFAGRDNSPLHF.

This chain uses TRBV2 with TRBJ1-2; D possibly corresponds to TRBD1 (5 bases). The CDR3 is made up of 12 amino acids. Germline lookup yields CDR1 SNHLY and CDR2 FYNNEI. The germline V and J ends were trimmed by 6 bases and 3 bases, with 8 bases remaining between them. The CDR3 sequence is CASRGADYGYTF. DNA for the CDR3: TGTGCCAGCAGAGGGGCAGACTATGGCTACACCTTC.

This clone showed up just a few times. The V call is TRBV15, the J call TRBJ1-3; D uncertain. The CDR3 sequence is 16 residues long. Trimming removed 0 bases at V and 4 bases at J, with 13 bases between. The germline CDR1 and CDR2 sequences are LNHNV and YYDKDF (reference sequence). As DNA, the CDR3 is TGTGCCACCAGCAGAGATCGGGGTTTTATCGGAAACACCATATATTTT. It yields the protein CATSRDRGFIGNTIYF.

V gene TRBV6-1 combines with J gene TRBJ1-5; 8 bases are a match to TRBD1. Germline values: CDR1 MNHNS, CDR2 SASEGT. The CDR3 has 14 residues. The J segment lost 9 bases and the V segment lost 4 bases, leaving 8 bases of the junction unmatched. Here the CDR3 reads CASSVLPGGWPQHF. CDR3 nucleotides: TGTGCCAGCAGTGTCCTTCCAGGGGGCTGGCCCCAGCATTTT.

This chain uses TRBV30 with TRBJ1-5; tentatively, D is TRBD1 (5 bases). CDR1 and CDR2 (germline): GTSNPN, SVGIG (reference sequence). The CDR3 is 15 amino acids. V dropped 0 bases and J dropped 2 bases, with 11 bases sitting between them. The CDR3 DNA follows: TGTGCCTGGAGTGTAGGGTCGGGGGGCAATCAGCCCCAGCATTTT. This sequence encodes CAWSVGSGGNQPQHF.

The CDR3 protein is CASSLGTGKGKLFF. CDR3 nucleotide sequence: TGCGCCAGCAGCCTGGGGACAGGGAAGGGAAAACTGTTTTTT. The chain uses TRBV5-1 and TRBJ1-4; 9 bases map to TRBD1. CDR1 and CDR2 from the germline V gene are SGHRS and YFSETQ. Trimming at V came to 4 bases and at J to 10 bases, leaving 8 bases not matched to a gene. CDR3 length: 14 amino acids.

V usage is TRBV19 and J usage is TRBJ1-3; the D is unclear. The germline gives CDR1 LNHDA, CDR2 SQIVND (reference sequence). Trimming shortened V by 3 bases and J by 1 base, and 7 bases separated the two germline ends. This CDR3 contains 14 residues. The CDR3 DNA is TGTGCCAGTAGTATTCAGGCGTCTGGAAACACCATATATTTT. Its protein product is CASSIQASGNTIYF.

The J gene is TRBJ2-5, the V gene TRBV5-4, with 8 bases fitting TRBD2. The V segment lost 0 bases and the J segment 3 bases; nucleotides outside the gene matches: 1. CDR1 and CDR2 from the germline V gene are SGHNT and YYREEE (reference sequence). The CDR3 consists of 14 residues. CDR3 sequence reads: CASSLELAEETQYF. For the CDR3, the DNA is TGTGCCAGCAGCTTGGAACTAGCGGAAGAGACCCAGTACTTC.

The rearrangement links TRBV15 to TRBJ2-7, with D tentatively TRBD2 (6 bases). Germline V gives CDR1 LNHNV, CDR2 YYDKDF (reference sequence). The CDR3 runs 14 residues. The V end lost 3 bases, the J end lost 4 bases, and 13 bases lay between the germline ends. CDR3 sequence (DNA): TGTGCCACCAGCAGGTCGGGGGTTGGGTACGAGCAGTACTTC. It codes for CATSRSGVGYEQYF. The full variable domain, in which reference TRBV15 and TRBJ2-7 provide the parts outside the CDR3, is DAMVIQNPRYQVTQFGKPVTLSCSQTLNHNVMYWYQQKSSQAPKLLFHYYDKDFNNEADTPDNFQSRRPNTSFCFLDIRSPGLGDTAMYLCATSRSGVGYEQYFGPGTRLTVT.

V gene TRBV7-8 combines with J gene TRBJ2-5, with a possible D match to TRBD1 (6 bases). From germline, CDR1 is SGHVS and CDR2 FQNEAQ. Between the trimmed V and J ends, which lost 2 bases and 5 bases, there was a span of 18 bases. The CDR3 runs 16 residues. The CDR3 reads CASSLIWQGLGETQYF. CDR3 nucleotides: TGTGCCAGCAGCTTAATATGGCAGGGGCTGGGGGAGACCCAGTACTTC.

The chain recombines TRBV28 with TRBJ1-3; 8 bases map to TRBD1. This CDR3 has 15 residues. From germline, CDR1 is MDHEN and CDR2 SYDVKM. V shed 4 bases and J 3 bases; nucleotides not matched to a gene: 5. The CDR3 DNA sequence: TGTGCCAGCAGTTCCTCAGGGGGCTATGGAAACACCATATATTTT. Its translation: CASSSSGGYGNTIYF.

The chain links TRBV13 to TRBJ2-2, with D possibly TRBD2 on 6 matching bases. V was shortened by 4 bases and J by 5 bases, with 23 bases between the two germline ends. The CDR3 runs to 18 residues. Per the germline V gene, CDR1 is PRHDT and CDR2 is FYEKMQ (reference sequence). CDR3 coding DNA: TGTGCCAGCAGCTCCCCTAGCGCCGGAGCGGAGGGGACCGGGGAGCTGTTTTTT. Translated: CASSSPSAGAEGTGELFF.

This rearrangement joins TRBV25-1 to TRBJ2-7; D gene uncertain. CDR3 size: 15 residues. Looked up from germline, CDR1 is MGHDK and CDR2 is SYGVNS. V shed 1 base and J shed 2 bases, with 12 bases lying between them. CDR3 sequence: CASSESPTIPYEQYF. DNA of the CDR3: TGTGCCAGCAGTGAATCCCCCACTATTCCCTACGAGCAGTACTTC.

The CDR3 here is CASSLGTGGPTEAFF. In nucleotides, the CDR3 is TGTGCCAGCAGCTTGGGTACAGGGGGCCCCACTGAAGCTTTCTTT. The V gene is TRBV5-5, the J gene TRBJ1-1; TRBD1 matches 9 bases. CDR1 and CDR2 (germline): SGHKS, YYEKEE (reference sequence). This CDR3 is 15 amino acids long. The ends lost 0 bases at V and 4 bases at J; junction bases unmatched: 4.

This chain links TRBV19 with TRBJ1-5; 10 bases line up with TRBD1. The germline V gene has CDR1 LNHDA and CDR2 SQIVND (reference sequence). This CDR3 spans 15 amino acids. J lost 4 bases, V lost 5 bases, and 5 bases had no gene match. The CDR3 sequence: CASSLRDRGNQPQHF. DNA for the CDR3: TGTGCCAGTAGTTTGAGGGACAGGGGTAATCAGCCCCAGCATTTT.

CDR3 sequence: CAIAGDWSPYEQYF. The CDR3 DNA reads as TGTGCCATCGCTGGGGACTGGTCCCCCTACGAGCAGTACTTC. The chain is built from TRBV10-3 and TRBJ2-7, with a weak D call TRBD2 (6 bases). This CDR3 has 14 residues. The germline V and J ends were trimmed by 8 bases and 2 bases, with 16 bases remaining between them. Germline V gives CDR1 ENHRY, CDR2 SYGVKD.

Only one count was recorded for this clone. The V gene is TRBV19, the J gene TRBJ1-2; 9 nucleotides line up with TRBD1. Trimming removed 4 bases from V and 3 bases from J; junction bases left unmatched: 0. This CDR3 contains 13 residues. Germline CDR1 LNHDA, CDR2 SQIVND (reference sequence). In DNA, the CDR3 is TGTGCCAGTAGTAGGACAGGGGACTATGGCTACACCTTC. It yields the protein CASSRTGDYGYTF.

This chain connects TRBV5-6 to TRBJ1-1, with D perhaps TRBD1 (5 bases). Looked up from germline, CDR1 is SGHDT and CDR2 is YYEEEE. The germline V and J ends were trimmed by 5 bases and 1 base, with 9 bases remaining between them. The CDR3 consists of 13 residues. CDR3 coding DNA: TGTGCCAGCAGGTATAGGGGGAACACTGAAGCTTTCTTT. Its translation: CASRYRGNTEAFF.

This clone was seen only once. The chain recombines TRBV28 with TRBJ2-4, with 7 bases lining up with TRBD1. The CDR3 totals 14 residues. V trimming: 9 bases; J trimming: 3 bases; junction bases outside the gene matches: 8. CDR1 is MDHEN and CDR2 is SYDVKM in the germline V gene. The CDR3, as DNA: TGTGCCAGTAGGGTGTGGGACAGCAAAAACATTCAGTACTTC. This gives the protein CASRVWDSKNIQYF.

Here the CDR3 DNA reads TGCGCCAGCAGCTTGGAGGGGGCGCGGGAGCAGTACTTC. Translating gives CASSLEGAREQYF. The chain uses TRBV5-1 and TRBJ2-7, with 7 bases matching TRBD1. Trimming at V came to 0 bases and at J to 7 bases, leaving 4 bases not matched to a gene. Germline CDR1 reads SGHRS; CDR2 reads YFSETQ. The CDR3 has 13 residues.

The V and J genes are TRBV29-1 and TRBJ2-3; the match to TRBD1 covers 9 bases. Trimming cost V 6 bases and J 15 bases; bases outside gene matches: 10. Germline CDR1 and CDR2: SQVTM and ANQGSEA. This CDR3 is built from 11 residues. This CDR3 is CSVNGDREVYF. CDR3 in DNA: TGCAGCGTCAACGGGGACAGGGAGGTTTATTTT.

The chain couples TRBV4-1 to TRBJ1-2, with no clear D. The V gene lost 1 base and the J gene lost 5 bases, with 11 bases spanning the gap. Germline CDR1 MGHRA, CDR2 YSYEKL. The CDR3 extends over 14 amino acids. The CDR3 nucleotides read TGCGCCAGCAGCCAAGTGCGGGGTGAATATGGCTACACCTTC. Protein product: CASSQVRGEYGYTF.

This chain connects TRBV5-4 to TRBJ2-5; perhaps TRBD2 as D (7 bases). Germline values: CDR1 SGHNT, CDR2 YYREEE (reference sequence). With 6 bases removed from V and 5 bases from J, the gap between germline ends came to 17 bases. There are 14 residues in the CDR3. Written as DNA, the CDR3 is TGTGCCAGCACGACAAGGGCGGGGGCGGAGACCCAGTACTTC. Protein product: CASTTRAGAETQYF. The whole variable domain, remainder taken from reference TRBV5-4 and TRBJ2-5, is ETGVTQSPTHLIKTRGQQVTLRCSSQSGHNTVSWYQQALGQGPQFIFQYYREEENGRGNFPPRFSGLQFPNYSSELNVNALELDDSALYLCASTTRAGAETQYFGPGTRLLVL.